What follows is one T cell receptor beta chain and its context. The target antigen is unknown. The sample belongs to a study of OX40 agonist ivuxolimab in advanced cancers. The wider study: Dose-escalation patients were diagnosed with hepatocellular carcinoma, melanoma, renal cell cancer or head and neck cancer.

TCRdb's table, derived via immunoSEQ multiplex PCR, lists solely in-frame clones and lacks some. The table has tens of thousands of clones, 85% to 90% seen once. No patient had autoimmune disease or received systemic immunosuppression. The investigators sampled blood at baseline, at cycle 4 day 1, and at cycle 7 day 1. Overall study results and limits: Circulating CD4+ and CD8+ T cells showed clonal expansion by week 6 at 0.1 to 3.0 mg/kg.

The clonotype originates from an adult with an advanced solid tumor such as melanoma, head and neck, liver or kidney cancer. The sample in question was CD4+ or CD8+ T cells sorted from blood, obtained in a trial of the OX40 agonist ivuxolimab.

CDR3 residues: CASSVFGGAGHEQYF. CDR3 sequence (DNA): TGTGCCAGTAGCGTCTTCGGGGGGGCCGGGCACGAGCAGTACTTC. The chain recombines TRBV19 with TRBJ2-7; 8 bases map to TRBD2. The CDR3 has 15 amino acids. Germline loops: CDR1 LNHDA, CDR2 SQIVND (reference sequence). Losses at the gene ends were 6 bases for V and 5 bases for J; bases not matched to a gene: 12. Full variable domain (missing parts from reference TRBV19 and TRBJ2-7): DGGITQSPKYLFRKEGQNVTLSCEQNLNHDAMYWYRQDPGQGLRLIYYSQIVNDFQKGDIAEGYSVSREKKESFPLTVTSAQKNPTAFYLCASSVFGGAGHEQYFGPGTRLTVT.